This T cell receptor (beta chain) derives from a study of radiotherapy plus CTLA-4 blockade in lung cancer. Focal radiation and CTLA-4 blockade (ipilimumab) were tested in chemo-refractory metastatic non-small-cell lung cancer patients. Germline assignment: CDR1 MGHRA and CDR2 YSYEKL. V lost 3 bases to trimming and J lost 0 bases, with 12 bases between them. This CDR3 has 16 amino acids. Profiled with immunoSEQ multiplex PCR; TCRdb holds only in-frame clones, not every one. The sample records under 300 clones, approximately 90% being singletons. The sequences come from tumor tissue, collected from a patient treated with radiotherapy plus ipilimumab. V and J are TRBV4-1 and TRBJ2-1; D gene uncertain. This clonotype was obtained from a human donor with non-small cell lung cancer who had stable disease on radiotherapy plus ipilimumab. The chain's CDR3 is CASSHPATSSYNEQFF. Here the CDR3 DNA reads TGCGCCAGCAGCCATCCTGCGACGAGCTCCTACAATGAGCAGTTCTTC.